This T cell receptor (beta chain) comes out of a study of blood T cell repertoires in COVID-19. About the study: Collection of acute and convalescent COVID-19 samples took place in the United States, Italy and Spain.

This CDR3 region has 15 residues. In germline, CDR1 is SEHNR, CDR2 FQNEAQ (reference sequence). Trimming left V 0 bases short and J 7 bases short, with 13 bases between. In the source study's methods: Reference gene primer amplification in the assay estimated nucleated cell counts. Profiling relied on immunoSEQ multiplex PCR, and the TCRdb table lists in-frame clones only, not all of them. V and J calls and clone size are given by that table; D and trimming were obtained from the DNA. In the table there are fewer than 150,000 clones, about 83% of which are singletons. This receptor was obtained from a woman aged 40 to 49 with acute or convalescent COVID-19. The chain carries TRBV7-9 and TRBJ2-1; D might be TRBD1 (6 bases). Specimen: peripheral blood. This chain's CDR3 is CASSLAVTGKNEQFF. In nucleotides, the CDR3 is TGTGCCAGCAGCTTAGCAGTTACAGGGAAAAATGAGCAGTTCTTC.